This TCR beta chain derives from a study of blood T cell repertoires in COVID-19. Study as a whole: From T cells, B-cell-depleted T cells, or PBMCs came the material, which was cDNA or gDNA.

All enrollees were about 18 to 90 years old and from around 25 US areas. Which cohort a participant joined came from the clinical history participants gave. Germline-derived CDR1 and CDR2 are SGHTA and FQGNSA. This CDR3 has 15 amino acids. Trimming stripped 1 base from V and 1 base from J, with 8 bases between. This table comes from immunoSEQ multiplex PCR, and its TCRdb copy is limited to in-frame clones, with some not included. The profile shows 250,000 to 350,000 clones, approximately 90% of them singletons. The receptor was isolated from a woman aged 50 to 60 who had recovered from COVID-19. Specimen: PBMCs or T cells enriched from blood (not recorded which). This chain connects TRBV7-2 to TRBJ1-5; a weak D match, TRBD1 (6 bases). In DNA form, the CDR3 reads TGTGCCAGCAGCTTAGGACAGGACAGCAATCAGCCCCAGCATTTT. This encodes CASSLGQDSNQPQHF.